One sample yielded the 27 T cell receptor beta chains listed below, sequenced in a study of T cell responses to AZD1222 COVID-19 vaccine. Libraries were prepared by immunoSEQ multiplex PCR; TCRdb keeps only in-frame clonotypes and omits some of them. The sample has fewer than 110,000 clones, about 85% seen once. The sequencing here drew on peripheral blood, taken 28 days after the second AZD1222 dose. These receptors all come from an adult who received the AZD1222 COVID-19 vaccine.

The chain carries TRBV6-5 and TRBJ1-6, with D uncertain. V lost 7 bases to trimming and J lost 11 bases, with 15 bases between them. CDR1 and CDR2 (germline): MNHEY, SVGAGI. This CDR3 contains 13 residues. CDR3 residues: CASTSLGGPPLHF. The CDR3 DNA reads as TGTGCCAGCACCTCTCTTGGAGGGCCACCCCTCCACTTT.

J is TRBJ1-1 and V is TRBV16, with D unresolved. Trimming pared 4 bases from V and 8 bases from J, leaving 14 bases between. This CDR3 has 13 amino acids. The germline gives CDR1 KGHSY, CDR2 FQNENV. In DNA, the CDR3 is TGTGCCAGCAGCCCGATTCGGAACCGGGAAGCTTTCTTT. This sequence encodes CASSPIRNREAFF.

The genes are TRBV2 and TRBJ1-5, with a tentative D call TRBD1 (5 bases). With 1 base removed from V and 5 bases from J, the gap between germline ends came to 9 bases. The germline CDR1 and CDR2 sequences are SNHLY and FYNNEI. CDR3 length equals 14 residues. As DNA, the CDR3 is TGTGCCAGCAGTGAAGACAGGACTTATCAGCCCCAGCATTTT. Translated, it gives CASSEDRTYQPQHF.

This clone was recorded once. The rearrangement uses TRBV3-1 (or the pseudogene TRBV3-2) and TRBJ1-4; maybe TRBD1 (6 bases). CDR3 length: 13 amino acids. Germline CDR1 reads LGHDT; CDR2 reads YNNKEL (reference sequence). The germline V and J ends were trimmed by 5 bases and 7 bases, with 11 bases remaining between them. The CDR3 nucleotides read TGTGCCAGCAGCAGGGGGATGGGTGAAAAACTGTTTTTT. Translated: CASSRGMGEKLFF.

The chain carries TRBV5-1 and TRBJ2-7, with 9 bases aligning to TRBD1. The ends lost 3 bases at V and 2 bases at J; junction bases unmatched: 12. Looked up from germline, CDR1 is SGHRS and CDR2 is YFSETQ. This CDR3 is 17 amino acids long. The CDR3 is CASSWGDRAVFTYEQYF. CDR3 nucleotide sequence: TGCGCCAGCAGCTGGGGGGACAGGGCGGTATTCACCTACGAGCAGTACTTC. The full variable domain, rest sourced from reference TRBV5-1 and TRBJ2-7, is KAGVTQTPRYLIKTRGQQVTLSCSPISGHRSVSWYQQTPGQGLQFLFEYFSETQRNKGNFPGRFSGRQFSNSRSEMNVSTLELGDSALYLCASSWGDRAVFTYEQYFGPGTRLTVT.

The chain uses TRBV24-1 and TRBJ2-5, with 9 bases lining up with TRBD1. The V segment lost 5 bases and the J segment 5 bases; nucleotides outside the gene matches: 11. Germline V gene lookup returns CDR1 KGHDR and CDR2 SFDVKD. The CDR3 consists of 16 residues. CDR3 DNA: TGTGCCACCAGTGGCCCTGGACAGGGGATTCGCGAGACCCAGTACTTC. Translation gives CATSGPGQGIRETQYF.

The chain combines TRBV3-1 (or the pseudogene TRBV3-2) with TRBJ2-7; D perhaps matches TRBD2 (6 bases). There are 15 residues in the CDR3. Germline lookup yields CDR1 LGHDT and CDR2 YNNKEL (reference sequence). Trimming stripped 1 base from V and 0 bases from J, with 10 bases between. For the CDR3, the DNA is TGTGCCAGCAGCCAAGGGACGGGGGTCTCCTACGAGCAGTACTTC. Protein: CASSQGTGVSYEQYF.

This clone was counted a few times. This rearrangement joins TRBV19 to TRBJ2-7; a possible D gene is TRBD1 (5 bases). The ends were cut back, 4 bases at V and 6 bases at J, with 19 bases in the middle. The length of the CDR3 is 15 residues. CDR1 is LNHDA, CDR2 SQIVND, per germline (reference sequence). The CDR3 loop reads CASSRGHSVGLEQYF. In DNA form, the CDR3 reads TGTGCCAGTAGTAGAGGACATTCGGTGGGTCTCGAGCAGTACTTC. The full variable domain, rest sourced from reference TRBV19 and TRBJ2-7, is DGGITQSPKYLFRKEGQNVTLSCEQNLNHDAMYWYRQDPGQGLRLIYYSQIVNDFQKGDIAEGYSVSREKKESFPLTVTSAQKNPTAFYLCASSRGHSVGLEQYFGPGTRLTVT.

V is TRBV12-3 or TRBV12-4 and J is TRBJ2-3, with D perhaps matching TRBD2 (6 bases). This CDR3 comprises 12 residues. V was pared by 5 bases and J by 7 bases, with 10 bases between. CDR3 in DNA: TGTGCCAGCAGTCTCGGAGGGTATACGCAGTATTTT. Translation: CASSLGGYTQYF.

This chain connects TRBV25-1 to TRBJ2-4; D tentatively reads TRBD1 or TRBD2 (6 bases each). The V gene's germline CDR1 is MGHDK and CDR2 SYGVNS. V was cut by 3 bases and J by 4 bases, with 10 bases left in between. The CDR3 has 14 residues. This CDR3 is CASSDWGAKNIQYF. CDR3 sequence (DNA): TGTGCCAGCAGTGATTGGGGGGCGAAAAACATTCAGTACTTC.

This chain uses TRBV10-3 with TRBJ2-2; TRBD1 aligns across 12 bases. Germline-derived CDR1 and CDR2 are ENHRY and SYGVKD. Trimming removed 0 bases from V and 3 bases from J; junction bases left unmatched: 2. CDR3 length: 17 residues. The CDR3 loop reads CAISESGTGGYTGELFF. The DNA of the CDR3 is TGTGCCATCAGTGAGTCTGGGACAGGGGGCTACACCGGGGAGCTGTTTTTT.

V usage is TRBV9 and J usage is TRBJ1-2; no clear D gene. Germline lookup yields CDR1 SGDLS and CDR2 YYNGEE. This CDR3 has 14 amino acids. The V gene lost 0 bases and the J gene lost 0 bases, with 6 bases spanning the gap. The CDR3 DNA reads TGTGCCAGCAGCGTAGCGGCAGCTAACTATGGCTACACCTTC. Protein product: CASSVAAANYGYTF.

The CDR3 coding sequence is TGTGCCACCAGTGATCCGGGACAGAACTATGGCTACACCTTC. Encoded protein: CATSDPGQNYGYTF. The chain links TRBV24-1 to TRBJ1-2; 7 bases are a match to TRBD1. Looked up from germline, CDR1 is KGHDR and CDR2 is SFDVKD. The J segment lost 2 bases and the V segment lost 3 bases, leaving 2 bases of the junction unmatched. The CDR3 is 14 residues long.

The V and J genes are TRBV29-1 and TRBJ1-3, with D perhaps TRBD1 (6 bases). From germline, CDR1 is SQVTM and CDR2 ANQGSEA. The CDR3 loop spans 14 amino acids. V was cut by 5 bases and J by 4 bases, with 15 bases left in between. The CDR3 coding sequence is TGCAGCGTTCGGGGGCTGGGAACCGGAAACACCATATATTTT. Protein product: CSVRGLGTGNTIYF.

The chain joins TRBV27 to TRBJ2-3; TRBD2 aligns across 9 bases. CDR1 and CDR2 from the germline V gene are MNHEY and SMNVEV (reference sequence). The CDR3 length is 15 residues. The trim removed 3 bases at V and 3 bases at J, leaving 4 bases unmatched. The CDR3 is CASSFLRGGTDTQYF. CDR3 nucleotides: TGTGCCAGCAGTTTTTTGCGGGGGGGAACAGATACGCAGTATTTT.

This chain joins TRBV5-6 and TRBJ2-7; no clear D. Trimming shortened V by 2 bases and J by 3 bases, and 12 bases separated the two germline ends. The CDR3 extends over 14 amino acids. Germline loops: CDR1 SGHDT, CDR2 YYEEEE. Here the CDR3 reads CASSLLTSGYEQYF. In DNA, the CDR3 is TGTGCCAGCAGCTTACTTACCTCCGGCTACGAGCAGTACTTC.

The rearrangement links TRBV6-5 to TRBJ1-1, with 7 bases identical to TRBD1. The V segment lost 6 bases and the J segment 3 bases; nucleotides outside the gene matches: 4. The CDR3 runs 13 residues. CDR1 MNHEY and CDR2 SVGAGI come from the germline V gene. The CDR3 spells CASRVQGDTEAFF. CDR3 DNA sequence: TGTGCCAGCAGGGTGCAGGGGGACACTGAAGCTTTCTTT.

The J gene is TRBJ1-5, the V gene TRBV3-1 (or the pseudogene TRBV3-2); the match to TRBD1 covers 7 bases. V lost 4 bases to trimming and J lost 2 bases; unmatched junction nucleotides: 5. The CDR3 runs 15 residues. The germline gives CDR1 LGHDT, CDR2 YNNKEL (reference sequence). The CDR3 region has the DNA TGTGCCAGCAGCCCGGGACAGAGAGGCAATCAGCCCCAGCATTTT. The encoded protein is CASSPGQRGNQPQHF.

The rearrangement links TRBV13 to TRBJ2-3, with D uncertain. The CDR3 contains 12 residues. Between the trimmed V and J ends, which lost 2 bases and 4 bases, there was a span of 4 bases. The V gene's germline CDR1 is PRHDT and CDR2 FYEKMQ (reference sequence). The CDR3 bases are TGTGCCAGCAGCTTAAGGTCAGATACGCAGTATTTT. Translated, it gives CASSLRSDTQYF.

The rearrangement joins TRBV11-3 to TRBJ1-1; no definite D call. V lost 5 bases and J 1 base, leaving 14 bases between the germline ends. The CDR3 is made up of 15 amino acids. Germline lookup yields CDR1 SGHNT and CDR2 YENEEA. This chain's CDR3 is CASSLVGVTNTEAFF. CDR3 nucleotides: TGTGCCAGCAGCCTGGTTGGAGTTACGAACACTGAAGCTTTCTTT.

The chain couples TRBV28 to TRBJ2-7, with unresolved D. Germline CDR1 reads MDHEN; CDR2 reads SYDVKM. The CDR3 covers 13 residues. Trimming shortened V by 8 bases and J by 4 bases, and 15 bases separated the two germline ends. The CDR3 region is CASSSWEHYEQYF. The CDR3 DNA reads as TGTGCCAGCTCCTCTTGGGAACATTACGAGCAGTACTTC. Full variable domain (outside the CDR3, taken from reference TRBV28 and TRBJ2-7): DVKVTQSSRYLVKRTGEKVFLECVQDMDHENMFWYRQDPGLGLRLIYFSYDVKMKEKGDIPEGYSVSREKKERFSLILESASTNQTSMYLCASSSWEHYEQYFGPGTRLTVT.

The rearrangement links TRBV29-1 to TRBJ2-3, with D unresolved. This CDR3 spans 17 amino acids. Germline values: CDR1 SQVTM, CDR2 ANQGSEA. V lost 3 bases, J lost 2 bases, and 21 bases lay in between. The CDR3 protein is CSVEPPASFTHTDTQYF. CDR3 nucleotides: TGCAGCGTTGAGCCGCCGGCCTCCTTTACACACACAGATACGCAGTATTTT.

The V call is TRBV19, the J call TRBJ1-5, with a tentative D call TRBD1 (6 bases). The CDR3 contains 11 residues. Trimming shortened V by 3 bases and J by 11 bases, and 8 bases separated the two germline ends. Germline loops: CDR1 LNHDA, CDR2 SQIVND (reference sequence). The CDR3 DNA reads TGTGCCAGTAGTATCGGGGACACCCAGCATTTT. This gives the protein CASSIGDTQHF.

In regard to this clone: One end of the junction is discordant with germline, which a read error may explain. This rearrangement joins TRBV2 to TRBJ2-5, with a weak D call TRBD2 (5 bases). There are 12 residues in the CDR3. Germline CDR1 and CDR2: SNHLY and FYNNEI. The CDR3 DNA reads as TGTGCCAGCAGTGAAAGCCGACTATCCGGGAACTTC. Protein product: CASSESRLSGNF.

V and J are TRBV2 and TRBJ1-6; D is unresolved. From germline, CDR1 is SNHLY and CDR2 FYNNEI. Trimming cost V 1 base and J 15 bases, with 7 bases left between them. This CDR3 region has 11 residues. The CDR3 DNA follows: TGTGCCAGCAGTGAAGGGGGTCACCTCCACTTT. It codes for CASSEGGHLHF.

V is TRBV6-5 and J is TRBJ1-5; weak D call: TRBD1 (5 bases). V dropped 0 bases and J dropped 3 bases, with 9 bases sitting between them. Germline assignment: CDR1 MNHEY and CDR2 SVGAGI. This CDR3 is 15 amino acids long. CDR3 residues: CASSYSGLTNQPQHF. CDR3 DNA sequence: TGTGCCAGCAGTTACTCGGGACTTACCAATCAGCCCCAGCATTTT.

This chain links TRBV2 with TRBJ2-7; D is perhaps TRBD2 (5 bases). The CDR3 covers 14 residues. Trimming stripped 7 bases from V and 3 bases from J, with 16 bases between. CDR1 and CDR2 (germline): SNHLY, FYNNEI. The CDR3 DNA sequence: TGTGCCAGCAAGGAGAGGGAAGTAGGCTACGAGCAGTACTTC. Translation: CASKEREVGYEQYF.